This T cell receptor (beta chain) was obtained from a study of blood T cell repertoires in COVID-19. Study context: PBMCs, B-cell-depleted T cells, or T cells were the source of the cDNA or gDNA that made up the material.

After removal of 4 bases from V and 5 bases from J, the junction contained 3 bases not matched to a gene. This CDR3 comprises 13 residues. The germline gives CDR1 SGHRS, CDR2 YFSETQ. Only one count was recorded for this clone. Per the original methods: Estimated nucleated cell counts came from reference gene primer amplification. Profiling relied on immunoSEQ multiplex PCR, and the TCRdb table lists in-frame clones only, not all of them. V, J and clone size reflect that table, while D and trimming were determined from the DNA. The sample has approximately 42,000 clones, around 80% seen once; the top ten hold 27%.

This receptor was obtained from an elderly man with acute or convalescent COVID-19. Sequenced input: peripheral blood. V usage is TRBV5-1 and J usage is TRBJ1-5; TRBD1 agrees at 7 bases. CDR3 region: CASSIGQDQPQHF. CDR3 DNA sequence: TGCGCCAGCAGCATCGGACAGGATCAGCCCCAGCATTTT.